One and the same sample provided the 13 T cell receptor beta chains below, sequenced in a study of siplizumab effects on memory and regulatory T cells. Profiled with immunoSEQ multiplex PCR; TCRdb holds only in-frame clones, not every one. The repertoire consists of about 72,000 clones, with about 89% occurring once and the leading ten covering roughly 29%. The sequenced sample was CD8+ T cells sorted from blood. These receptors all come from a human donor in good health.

CDR3 sequence (DNA): TGCGCCAGCAGCTTGACCCTTTGGAGTGGCGACGAGCAGTACTTC. Residues: CASSLTLWSGDEQYF. The V call is TRBV5-1, the J call TRBJ2-7; no clear D gene. Per germline, CDR1 SGHRS and CDR2 YFSETQ. With 1 base removed from V and 5 bases from J, the gap between germline ends came to 16 bases. CDR3 length: 15 amino acids.

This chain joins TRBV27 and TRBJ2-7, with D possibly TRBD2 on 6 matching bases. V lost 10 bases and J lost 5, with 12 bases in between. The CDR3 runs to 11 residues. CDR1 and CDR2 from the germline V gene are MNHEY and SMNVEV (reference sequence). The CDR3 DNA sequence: TGTGCCACGGGGGTATTTCACGAGCAGTACTTC. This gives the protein CATGVFHEQYF.

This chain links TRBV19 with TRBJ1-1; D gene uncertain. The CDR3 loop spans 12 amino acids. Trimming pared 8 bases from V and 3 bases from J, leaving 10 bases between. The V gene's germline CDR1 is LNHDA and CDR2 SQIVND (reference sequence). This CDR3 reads CASRPGDTEAFF. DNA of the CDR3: TGTGCCAGTCGTCCGGGAGACACTGAAGCTTTCTTT.

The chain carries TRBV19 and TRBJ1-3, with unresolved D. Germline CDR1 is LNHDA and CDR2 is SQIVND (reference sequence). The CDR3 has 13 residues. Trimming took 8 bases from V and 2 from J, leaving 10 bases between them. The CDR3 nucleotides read TGTGCCAGTCGGACGGGTGCTGGAAACACCATATATTTT. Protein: CASRTGAGNTIYF. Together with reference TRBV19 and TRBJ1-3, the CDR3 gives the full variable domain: DGGITQSPKYLFRKEGQNVTLSCEQNLNHDAMYWYRQDPGQGLRLIYYSQIVNDFQKGDIAEGYSVSREKKESFPLTVTSAQKNPTAFYLCASRTGAGNTIYFGEGSWLTVV.

The CDR3: CASSSGRHEGDEQFF. CDR3 nucleotides: TGCGCCAGCAGCTCGGGACGCCACGAAGGGGATGAGCAGTTCTTC. V is TRBV5-1 and J is TRBJ2-1, with D perhaps matching TRBD1 or TRBD2 (5 bases each). There are 15 residues in the CDR3. Germline CDR1 is SGHRS and CDR2 is YFSETQ. V lost 3 bases and J lost 8, with 18 bases in between.

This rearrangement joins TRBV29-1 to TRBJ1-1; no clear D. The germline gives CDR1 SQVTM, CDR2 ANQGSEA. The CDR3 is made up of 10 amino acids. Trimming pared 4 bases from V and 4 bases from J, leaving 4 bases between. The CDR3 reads CSVVGTEAFF. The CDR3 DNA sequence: TGCAGCGTTGTAGGCACTGAAGCTTTCTTT.

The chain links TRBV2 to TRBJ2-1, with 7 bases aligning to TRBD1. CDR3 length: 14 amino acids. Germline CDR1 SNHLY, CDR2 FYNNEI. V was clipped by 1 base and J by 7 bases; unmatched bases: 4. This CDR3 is CASSEGQGRNEQFF. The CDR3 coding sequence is TGTGCCAGCAGTGAAGGACAGGGAAGGAATGAGCAGTTCTTC.

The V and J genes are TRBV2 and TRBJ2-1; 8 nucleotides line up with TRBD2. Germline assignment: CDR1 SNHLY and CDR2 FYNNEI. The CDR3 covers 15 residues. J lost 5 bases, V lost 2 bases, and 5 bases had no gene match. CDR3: CASSERLAGNNEQFF. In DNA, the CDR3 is TGTGCCAGCAGTGAAAGGCTAGCGGGCAACAATGAGCAGTTCTTC.

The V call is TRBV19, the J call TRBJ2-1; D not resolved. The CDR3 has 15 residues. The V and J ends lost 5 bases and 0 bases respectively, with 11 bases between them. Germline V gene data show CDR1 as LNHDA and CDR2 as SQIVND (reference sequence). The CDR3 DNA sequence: TGTGCCAGTAGTTGGACGGAGAGCTCCTACAATGAGCAGTTCTTC. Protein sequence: CASSWTESSYNEQFF.

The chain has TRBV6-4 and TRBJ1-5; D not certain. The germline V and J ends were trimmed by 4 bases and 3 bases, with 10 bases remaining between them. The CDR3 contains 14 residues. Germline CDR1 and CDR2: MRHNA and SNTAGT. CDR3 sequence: CASSVGRLNQPQHF. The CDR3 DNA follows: TGTGCCAGCAGTGTAGGCAGACTCAATCAGCCCCAGCATTTT.

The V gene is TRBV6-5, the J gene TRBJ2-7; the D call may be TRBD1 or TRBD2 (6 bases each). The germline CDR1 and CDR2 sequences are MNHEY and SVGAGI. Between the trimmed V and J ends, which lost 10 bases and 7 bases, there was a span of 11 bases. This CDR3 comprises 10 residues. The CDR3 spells CATKGGEQYF. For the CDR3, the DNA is TGTGCCACAAAAGGGGGGGAGCAGTACTTC.

The CDR3 reads CASSPLYIDPSYEQYF. The CDR3 bases are TGTGCCAGCAGCCCATTATATATCGACCCCTCCTACGAGCAGTACTTC. This chain links TRBV5-5 with TRBJ2-7; no clear D gene. Trimming pared 4 bases from V and 0 bases from J, leaving 17 bases between. The CDR3 consists of 16 residues. CDR1 and CDR2 from the germline V gene are SGHKS and YYEKEE (reference sequence).

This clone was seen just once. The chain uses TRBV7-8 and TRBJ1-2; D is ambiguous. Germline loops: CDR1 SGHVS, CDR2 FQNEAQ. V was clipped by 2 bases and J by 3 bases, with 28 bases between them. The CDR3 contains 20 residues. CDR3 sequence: CASSLRIFGSRALLHYGYTF. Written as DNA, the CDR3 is TGTGCCAGCAGCTTACGTATTTTTGGGTCAAGGGCTCTTCTACACTATGGCTACACCTTC.